This TCR beta chain came from a study of shared clonotypes between healthy human individuals. TCRdb's table, derived via immunoSEQ multiplex PCR, lists solely in-frame clones and lacks some. The sample has approximately 1.5 million clones, approximately 98.5% seen once. The CDR3 sequence is 12 residues long. V dropped 5 bases and J dropped 4 bases, with 8 bases sitting between them. Per germline, CDR1 MDHEN and CDR2 SYDVKM. The donor population consisted of healthy HIV-negative adults with no recent acute infections or vaccinations. Partitioning of CD4+ cells yielded a CD45RA+ naive subset and a CD45RA-negative memory subset. This clone was seen at least ten times.

V usage is TRBV28 and J usage is TRBJ1-1; a possible D gene is TRBD1 (5 bases). The sequencing sample was made of naive CD4+ T cells sorted from blood. Subset indicated: CD45RA+ positively selected. The clonotype was recovered from a man younger than 45 in good health. CDR3 sequence (DNA): TGTGCCAGCAGTCGGGACGTCACTGAAGCTTTCTTT. Protein product: CASSRDVTEAFF.